These 28 T cell receptor beta chains share one sample of origin, sequenced in a study of technical replicates of blood from several donors. Profiling relied on immunoSEQ multiplex PCR, and the TCRdb table lists in-frame clones only, not all of them. The top ten hold roughly 0.28% of the sample, which has 91,000 or so clones, 95% seen once. Sequencing was performed on T cells isolated from PBMCs. The receptors stem from a human donor in good health.

The V and J genes are TRBV2 and TRBJ1-2, with unresolved D. The germline V and J ends were trimmed by 2 bases and 8 bases, with 12 bases remaining between them. From germline, CDR1 is SNHLY and CDR2 FYNNEI. The CDR3 totals 13 residues. Here the CDR3 reads CASSESPGPGYTF. The CDR3, as DNA: TGTGCCAGCAGTGAATCTCCTGGCCCGGGCTACACCTTC.

The chain carries TRBV2 and TRBJ2-3; a possible D gene is TRBD2 (5 bases). Germline V CDR1 and CDR2: SNHLY, FYNNEI. Between the trimmed V and J ends, which lost 3 bases and 0 bases, there was a span of 10 bases. This CDR3 region has 15 residues. The CDR3 here is CASSDLASSTDTQYF. CDR3 nucleotide sequence: TGTGCCAGCAGTGACTTAGCGTCTAGCACAGATACGCAGTATTTT.

This chain connects TRBV10-2 to TRBJ2-2; TRBD2 matches at 12 bases. This CDR3 has 17 residues. The ends lost 7 bases at V and 1 base at J; junction bases unmatched: 7. Germline assignment: CDR1 WSHSY and CDR2 SAAADI. The CDR3 DNA sequence: TGCGCCAGCACCATAGGACTAGCGGGGATGAACACCGGGGAGCTGTTTTTT. This sequence encodes CASTIGLAGMNTGELFF.

V is TRBV27 and J is TRBJ1-1; no definite D call. V lost 6 bases, J lost 1 base, and 9 bases lay in between. This CDR3 spans 13 amino acids. Germline-derived CDR1 and CDR2 are MNHEY and SMNVEV (reference sequence). The CDR3: CASSFSRNTEAFF. CDR3 sequence (DNA): TGTGCCAGCAGCTTTTCCCGGAACACTGAAGCTTTCTTT.

This sequence joins TRBV5-4 and TRBJ2-2; no clear D gene. Germline V gene lookup returns CDR1 SGHNT and CDR2 YYREEE (reference sequence). This CDR3 has 16 amino acids. The V and J ends lost 4 bases and 0 bases respectively, with 13 bases between them. The CDR3 loop reads CASSQLLATNTGELFF. In nucleotides, the CDR3 is TGTGCCAGCAGCCAACTACTCGCGACGAACACCGGGGAGCTGTTTTTT.

This chain connects TRBV9 to TRBJ1-1; 7 bases are a match to TRBD1. CDR3 length: 15 amino acids. Per germline, CDR1 SGDLS and CDR2 YYNGEE. With V trimmed by 0 bases and J by 1 base, 3 bases remained unmatched. The CDR3 region is CASSVGPGGNTEAFF. The CDR3 DNA sequence: TGTGCCAGCAGCGTAGGTCCAGGGGGGAACACTGAAGCTTTCTTT.

This rearrangement joins TRBV29-1 to TRBJ2-6; D not certain. Trimming removed 3 bases at V and 0 bases at J, with 6 bases between. Looked up from germline, CDR1 is SQVTM and CDR2 is ANQGSEA. The CDR3 totals 14 residues. The CDR3 reads CSVESDSGANVLTF. CDR3 coding DNA: TGCAGCGTTGAGTCAGACTCTGGGGCCAACGTCCTGACTTTC.

The V call is TRBV6-6, the J call TRBJ2-1, with D possibly being TRBD2 (5 bases). With 2 bases removed from V and 9 bases from J, the gap between germline ends came to 14 bases. The CDR3 covers 14 residues. Germline-derived CDR1 and CDR2 are MNHNY and SVGAGI (reference sequence). CDR3 protein: CASSYRGKDGEQFF. The CDR3, as DNA: TGTGCCAGCAGTTACCGAGGGAAGGATGGTGAGCAGTTCTTC.

The chain joins TRBV4-1 to TRBJ2-1, with TRBD2 matching over 14 bases. CDR3 length equals 19 residues. The germline gives CDR1 MGHRA, CDR2 YSYEKL. The V and J ends lost 1 base and 7 bases, in that order; junction bases with no gene match: 12. The CDR3 bases are TGCGCCAGCAGCCAAGTGTTCCCGAGGACTAGCGGGAGGTCAAATGAGCAGTTCTTC. Amino acid sequence: CASSQVFPRTSGRSNEQFF.

This clone was detected only a few times. V and J are TRBV7-2 and TRBJ2-1; unclear D gene. Deletions cut 1 base from V and 10 bases from J, with 5 bases between. CDR1 and CDR2 (germline): SGHTA, FQGNSA. This CDR3 comprises 11 residues. CDR3 loop: CASSLVLEQFF. Written as DNA, the CDR3 is TGTGCCAGCAGCTTAGTGTTAGAGCAGTTCTTC.

The rearrangement uses TRBV7-9 and TRBJ1-4, with a weak D call TRBD1 (5 bases). CDR3 size: 13 residues. V lost 2 bases and J 7 bases, leaving 8 bases between the germline ends. Germline V gives CDR1 SEHNR, CDR2 FQNEAQ (reference sequence). The CDR3 DNA follows: TGTGCCAGCAGCTTAACAGGCTCTGAAAAACTGTTTTTT. It yields the protein CASSLTGSEKLFF. Full variable domain (rest looked up from reference TRBV7-9 and TRBJ1-4): DTGVSQNPRHKITKRGQNVTFRCDPISEHNRLYWYRQTLGQGPEFLTYFQNEAQLEKSRLLSDRFSAERPKGSFSTLEIQRTEQGDSAMYLCASSLTGSEKLFFGSGTQLSVL.

The V call is TRBV28, the J call TRBJ2-1; TRBD1 might be the D (7 bases). The germline V and J ends were trimmed by 6 bases and 4 bases, with 16 bases remaining between them. This CDR3 is 15 amino acids long. Germline assignment: CDR1 MDHEN and CDR2 SYDVKM. In DNA form, the CDR3 reads TGTGCCAGCAGGTATAGACAGGGAGGTTACAATGAGCAGTTCTTC. This translates into CASRYRQGGYNEQFF.

The CDR3 is CASSLAQGADYGYTF. For the CDR3, the DNA is TGCGCCAGCAGCTTGGCTCAGGGGGCGGACTATGGCTACACCTTC. This chain uses TRBV5-1 with TRBJ1-2, with 8 bases that match TRBD1. Per the germline V gene, CDR1 is SGHRS and CDR2 is YFSETQ. V shed 0 bases, J shed 3 bases, and the junction held 4 bases outside the gene matches. This CDR3 region has 15 residues.

The rearrangement uses TRBV19 and TRBJ1-5; TRBD1 agrees at 7 bases. Germline-derived CDR1 and CDR2 are LNHDA and SQIVND (reference sequence). The V gene end was trimmed by 6 bases and the J gene end by 4 bases; junction bases not matched to a gene: 3. The CDR3 length is 13 residues. DNA for the CDR3: TGTGCCAGTAGGACGACAGGGAATCAGCCCCAGCATTTT. Translation gives CASRTTGNQPQHF.

The gene calls are TRBV6-4 and TRBJ2-1, with a weak D call TRBD2 (5 bases). The CDR3 is made up of 14 amino acids. Germline-derived CDR1 and CDR2 are MRHNA and SNTAGT. Trimming pared 1 base from V and 5 bases from J, leaving 9 bases between. The CDR3: CASSDFDYNNEQFF. The CDR3 nucleotides read TGTGCCAGCAGTGACTTTGACTATAACAATGAGCAGTTCTTC.

J is TRBJ2-7 and V is TRBV18; a possible D gene is TRBD1 (5 bases). With 0 bases removed from V and 1 base from J, the gap between germline ends came to 16 bases. Germline V gene data show CDR1 as KGHSH and CDR2 as LQKENI. The CDR3 covers 17 residues. For the CDR3, the DNA is TGTGCCAGCTCACCACCTCCGAGACAGCAACCTTCCTACGAGCAGTACTTC. Translated: CASSPPPRQQPSYEQYF.

The V gene is TRBV2, the J gene TRBJ1-6, with a weak D call TRBD1 (5 bases). This CDR3 has 16 residues. With 7 bases removed from V and 0 bases from J, the gap between germline ends came to 13 bases. CDR1 is SNHLY and CDR2 is FYNNEI in the germline V gene. The chain's CDR3 is CASTPGPNSYNSPLHF. The CDR3, as DNA: TGTGCCAGCACCCCAGGGCCGAACTCCTATAATTCACCCCTCCACTTT.

V gene TRBV28 combines with J gene TRBJ1-5; 10 bases are a match to TRBD1. The trim removed 7 bases at V and 5 bases at J, leaving 8 bases unmatched. The CDR3 length is 15 residues. Germline lookup yields CDR1 MDHEN and CDR2 SYDVKM. CDR3 in DNA: TGTGCCAGCATCAAAACGACAGGGGGCTATCAGCCCCAGCATTTT. This gives the protein CASIKTTGGYQPQHF.

The rearrangement joins TRBV11-2 to TRBJ2-3; a weak D match, TRBD2 (6 bases). Germline loops: CDR1 SGHAT, CDR2 FQNNGV. The CDR3 consists of 13 residues. V was pared by 9 bases and J by 2 bases, with 12 bases between. The CDR3 DNA reads as TGTGCCAGTATGGGGGGATACACAGATACGCAGTATTTT. This codes for CASMGGYTDTQYF.

This clone was recorded once. V gene TRBV21-1 combines with J gene TRBJ2-2; the table's D call, TRBD2, was not checked against the DNA. TRBV21-1 is a documented pseudogene. The CDR3 runs to 15 residues. The CDR3 coding sequence is TGTGCTATCCGGGACTCCTATACTTCCACCGGGGAGCTGTTTTTT. Its translation is CAIRDSYTSTGELFF.

The V and J genes are TRBV9 and TRBJ2-7; possible D gene TRBD1, 6 bases. The CDR3 covers 17 residues. V lost 4 bases to trimming and J lost 0 bases, with 20 bases between them. CDR1 SGDLS and CDR2 YYNGEE come from the germline V gene. The CDR3 DNA sequence: TGTGCCAGCAGCTCCCGCAAGGACAGCTTCAGCTCCTACGAGCAGTACTTC. It encodes CASSSRKDSFSSYEQYF.

This clone was detected only a few times. The chain is built from TRBV19 and TRBJ2-1, with D uncertain. V lost 3 bases to trimming and J lost 4 bases, with 13 bases between them. Germline V gene sequence: CDR1 LNHDA, CDR2 SQIVND (reference sequence). CDR3 length: 15 residues. The DNA for the CDR3 is TGTGCCAGTAGTATCGGCGGAGAACCATACAATGAGCAGTTCTTC. It translates to CASSIGGEPYNEQFF.

This rearrangement joins TRBV19 to TRBJ2-7; 15 nucleotides match TRBD2. The germline gives CDR1 LNHDA, CDR2 SQIVND (reference sequence). This CDR3 region has 15 residues. The J segment lost 3 bases and the V segment lost 4 bases, leaving 1 base of the junction unmatched. CDR3 residues: CASSTGLAGGYEQYF. CDR3 bases: TGTGCCAGTAGTACGGGACTAGCGGGGGGCTACGAGCAGTACTTC.

A single count supports this clone. The genes are TRBV7-9 and TRBJ1-3, with D hard to call. In germline, CDR1 is SEHNR, CDR2 FQNEAQ (reference sequence). This CDR3 contains 14 residues. V lost 4 bases and J lost 8, with 15 bases in between. Written as DNA, the CDR3 is TGTGCCAGCAGCTCAACCCGGGTTTCGGACACCATATATTTT. Its protein product is CASSSTRVSDTIYF.

The chain is built from TRBV13 and TRBJ1-2, with TRBD1 as a possible D gene (5 bases). CDR1 is PRHDT, CDR2 FYEKMQ, per germline (reference sequence). This CDR3 spans 13 amino acids. Trimming stripped 2 bases from V and 3 bases from J, with 7 bases between. The CDR3 nucleotides read TGTGCCAGCAGCTTAACCAGGGACTATGGCTACACCTTC. Translation gives CASSLTRDYGYTF.

V is TRBV14 and J is TRBJ2-3, with 7 bases aligning to TRBD1. After removal of 0 bases from V and 4 bases from J, the junction contained 1 base not matched to a gene. Germline-derived CDR1 and CDR2 are SGHDN and FVKESK. The CDR3 runs to 14 residues. The CDR3 reads CASSQEGTADTQYF. CDR3 DNA sequence: TGTGCCAGCAGCCAAGAGGGGACAGCAGATACGCAGTATTTT.

The rearrangement links TRBV15 to TRBJ1-1, with unresolved D. This CDR3 has 12 residues. From germline, CDR1 is LNHNV and CDR2 YYDKDF (reference sequence). V was trimmed by 6 bases and J by 0 bases, leaving 5 bases between them. The CDR3 nucleotides read TGTGCCACCAGAAACATGAACACTGAAGCTTTCTTT. Amino acids: CATRNMNTEAFF.

The rearrangement uses TRBV30 and TRBJ1-2, with D possibly matching TRBD1 (6 bases). Germline V gene lookup returns CDR1 GTSNPN and CDR2 SVGIG (reference sequence). The V and J ends lost 5 bases and 0 bases respectively, with 16 bases between them. The CDR3 spans 15 residues. The CDR3 protein is CAWLDRYYSNYGYTF. For the CDR3, the DNA is TGTGCCTGGCTGGACAGATACTATTCTAACTATGGCTACACCTTC. Combining the CDR3 with reference TRBV30 and TRBJ1-2 gives the whole variable domain SQTIHQWPATLVQPVGSPLSLECTVEGTSNPNLYWYRQAAGRGLQLLFYSVGIGQISSEVPQNLSASRPQDRQFILSSKKLLLSDSGFYLCAWLDRYYSNYGYTFGSGTRLTVV.